This paragraph reports one T cell receptor (beta chain). A few counts support this clonotype. Its antigen has not been determined. One base away there is no much larger clone; base qualities are not given. This sample is part of a study of CD8 T cells in ankylosing spondylitis (dated by TCRdb to the late 2010s). Some background on the complete study: T cell receptor beta repertoires were profiled in healthy donors and ankylosing spondylitis patients so that disease-linked TCR variants could be found. The whole study cohort included some 100 healthy donors and roughly 24 ankylosing spondylitis patients. Samples of peripheral blood were taken, and for ankylosing spondylitis patients, synovial fluid was collected as well. Results and caveats for the whole study, not just this receptor: Some motif variants were previously reported in synovial fluid and blood of reactive arthritis patients, suggesting common disease-initiation mechanisms. The disease-linked clones showed a CD8+ phenotype and occurred at relatively low frequencies in peripheral blood. Blood from ankylosing spondylitis patients appeared to be characterized by a TCR beta motif composed of about eight highly homologous amino acid variants. The disease-linked clones were reported as significantly enriched in matched synovial fluid samples from ankylosing spondylitis patients.

Reads for this sample came from an Illumina HiSeq 2500. TCR beta libraries were prepared by quantitative 5'-RACE with molecular barcodes. In the source study's methods: To identify disease-linked TCR variants, a new computational method was used, one built on a probabilistic model of VDJ rearrangement. TCRdb reanalyzed the raw reads on its own, using fastp at Q25 for trimming and MiXCR for clone calling, and kept in-frame beta chains. When rows share a CDR3 protein, they turn into one entry using the most common DNA and genes. The V and J calls and clone size are TCRdb's, not the authors'. For this sample the table gives 670,000 or so distinct CDR3 sequences, of which about 20% were detected only once. Of the sample, approximately 18% is held by the ten largest clones. Relative to germline, V is missing 0 bases and J is missing 5 bases, with 3 bases of the junction outside any gene match. CDR1 and CDR2 are drawn from the germline V gene (reference sequence): DFQATT, SNEGSKA. The CDR3 spans 15 residues, from the cysteine through the phenylalanine. Only CDR3 DNA is held: 45 bases, read in frame from base 1.

The specimen sequenced was blood, either unsorted or a sorted T cell fraction (not recorded which). The rearranged segments are TRBV20-1 and TRBJ2-3; 12 nucleotides in the junction match TRBD2. The TCR sequence derives from a male donor with ankylosing spondylitis. The nucleotide sequence reads as follows: TGCAGTGCTAGAGATCCTAGCGGGAGGGTAGATACGCAGTATTTT. Its product reads: CSARDPSGRVDTQYF.